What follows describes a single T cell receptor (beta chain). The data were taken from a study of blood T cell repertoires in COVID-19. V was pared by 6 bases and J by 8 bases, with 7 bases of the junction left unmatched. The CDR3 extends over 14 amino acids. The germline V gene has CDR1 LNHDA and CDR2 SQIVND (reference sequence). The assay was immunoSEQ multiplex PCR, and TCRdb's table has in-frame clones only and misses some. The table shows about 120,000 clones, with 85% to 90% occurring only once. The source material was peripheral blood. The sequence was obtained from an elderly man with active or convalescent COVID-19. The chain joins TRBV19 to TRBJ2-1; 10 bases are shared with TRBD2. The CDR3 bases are TGTGCCAGTAGCTATAGCGGGGGGAATTATGAGCAGTTCTTC. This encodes CASSYSGGNYEQFF. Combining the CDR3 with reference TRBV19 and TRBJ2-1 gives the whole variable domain DGGITQSPKYLFRKEGQNVTLSCEQNLNHDAMYWYRQDPGQGLRLIYYSQIVNDFQKGDIAEGYSVSREKKESFPLTVTSAQKNPTAFYLCASSYSGGNYEQFFGPGTRLTVL.